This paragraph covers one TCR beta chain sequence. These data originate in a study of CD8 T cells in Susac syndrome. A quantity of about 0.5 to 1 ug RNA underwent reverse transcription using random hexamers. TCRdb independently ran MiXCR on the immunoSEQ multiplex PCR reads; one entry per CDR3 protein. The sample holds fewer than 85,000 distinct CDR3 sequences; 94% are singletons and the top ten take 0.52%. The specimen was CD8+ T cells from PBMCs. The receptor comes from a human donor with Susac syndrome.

For the CDR3, the DNA is TGCAGTGCTCGAAAGGACAGTTTTACCTACGAGCAGTACTTC. It codes for CSARKDSFTYEQYF. The V call is TRBV20-1, the J call TRBJ2-7, with D possibly matching TRBD1 (6 bases). Germline values: CDR1 DFQATT, CDR2 SNEGSKA (reference sequence). The CDR3 is 14 amino acids. V was shortened by 5 bases and J by 2 bases, with 16 bases between the two germline ends.